The next 21 T cell receptor beta chains were all read from a single sample in a study of blood T cell repertoires in COVID-19. Method: immunoSEQ multiplex PCR; TCRdb's copy keeps in-frame clones and lacks some. Of more than 85,000 clones in the sample, roughly 81% were seen once. The sample consisted of peripheral blood. These receptors all stem from a woman in her 70s with acute or convalescent COVID-19.

About this clone itself: No conserved phenylalanine or tryptophan ends this CDR3, so it is likely a read error. The DNA is omitted, as the CDR3 cannot be located on it reliably, and the CDR3 follows TCRdb's listing. The gene calls are TRBV23-1 and TRBJ1-1; the listed D gene, TRBD1, was not tested against the DNA. TRBV23-1 is an ORF, and what it does is uncertain. The CDR3 adds up to 8 amino acids, both ends counted. This chain's CDR3 is CASRLGQK.

This clone was detected only once. The chain recombines TRBV7-9 with TRBJ1-1; D gene ambiguous. The V gene lost 0 bases and the J gene lost 3 bases, with 11 bases spanning the gap. CDR1 and CDR2 (germline): SEHNR, FQNEAQ (reference sequence). The CDR3 spans 15 residues. CDR3: CASSLAIGRDTEAFF. DNA for the CDR3: TGTGCCAGCAGCTTAGCGATAGGGAGGGACACTGAAGCTTTCTTT.

This clone is labeled medium-sized (0.01 to 0.1%). This chain connects TRBV7-2 to TRBJ2-7; no reliable D call. Germline V CDR1 and CDR2: SGHTA, FQGNSA. V was clipped by 1 base and J by 4 bases, with 5 bases between them. This CDR3 contains 12 residues. The CDR3 here is CASSLVLYEQYF. In nucleotides, the CDR3 is TGTGCCAGCAGCTTAGTGCTATACGAGCAGTACTTC. Based on the CDR3 plus reference TRBV7-2 and TRBJ2-7, the full variable domain is GAGVSQSPSNKVTEKGKDVELRCDPISGHTALYWYRQSLGQGLEFLIYFQGNSAPDKSGLPSDRFSAERTGGSVSTLTIQRTQQEDSAVYLCASSLVLYEQYFGPGTRLTVT.

The chain combines TRBV7-2 with TRBJ1-3; 7 bases fit TRBD1. Germline-derived CDR1 and CDR2 are SGHTA and FQGNSA. The CDR3 loop spans 15 amino acids. With 2 bases clipped from V and 3 bases from J, the junction kept 4 bases outside the gene matches. The CDR3 here is CASSLTRQGGNTIYF. The CDR3, as DNA: TGTGCCAGCAGCTTAACCCGACAGGGTGGAAACACCATATATTTT.

The V and J genes are TRBV6-5 and TRBJ1-1; 7 bases are shared with TRBD1. The germline CDR1 and CDR2 sequences are MNHEY and SVGAGI. The CDR3 has 14 amino acids. V trimming: 2 bases; J trimming: 5 bases; junction bases outside the gene matches: 5. The CDR3: CASSYEAGGTEAFF. The CDR3 region has the DNA TGTGCCAGCAGTTACGAGGCAGGGGGTACTGAAGCTTTCTTT.

The chain joins TRBV4-1 to TRBJ1-5; no clear D gene. The CDR3 is 20 amino acids. The V gene lost 0 bases and the J gene lost 0 bases, with 21 bases spanning the gap. The germline gives CDR1 MGHRA, CDR2 YSYEKL. The CDR3 sequence: CASSQEVERVGFFSNQPQHF. The CDR3, as DNA: TGCGCCAGCAGCCAAGAGGTTGAGAGGGTTGGGTTCTTTAGCAATCAGCCCCAGCATTTT.

The chain uses TRBV10-1 and TRBJ2-4; TRBD1 might be the D (5 bases). CDR1 WNHNN and CDR2 SYGVQD come from the germline V gene (reference sequence). With 10 bases removed from V and 8 bases from J, the gap between germline ends came to 18 bases. The CDR3 extends over 13 amino acids. CDR3 amino acids: CATAREPMDIQYF. The DNA for the CDR3 is TGCGCCACCGCCAGGGAACCTATGGACATTCAGTACTTC.

J is TRBJ2-3 and V is TRBV2, with a possible D match to TRBD2 (7 bases). Germline lookup yields CDR1 SNHLY and CDR2 FYNNEI. Between the trimmed V and J ends, which lost 3 bases and 4 bases, there was a span of 11 bases. The CDR3 loop spans 14 amino acids. The CDR3 nucleotides are TGTGCCAGCAGTGACCGCGGGGGCGCAGATACGCAGTATTTT. As protein: CASSDRGGADTQYF.

V usage is TRBV28 and J usage is TRBJ1-3; no reliable D call. Trimming removed 6 bases from V and 0 bases from J, with 18 bases in between. Germline-derived CDR1 and CDR2 are MDHEN and SYDVKM. This CDR3 has 17 amino acids. As DNA, the CDR3 is TGTGCCAGCAGCCCAACCCGGATAAGACTCTCTGGAAACACCATATATTTT. Protein product: CASSPTRIRLSGNTIYF.

This chain joins TRBV9 and TRBJ2-2; tentative D call: TRBD1 (6 bases). V was clipped by 5 bases and J by 2 bases, with 13 bases between them. Germline V lookup: CDR1 SGDLS, CDR2 YYNGEE. This CDR3 contains 15 residues. The chain's CDR3 is CASRLGHSNTGELFF. As DNA, the CDR3 is TGTGCCAGCAGGCTGGGACACTCCAACACCGGGGAGCTGTTTTTT.

This rearrangement joins TRBV11-2 to TRBJ2-5, with TRBD2 identical over 8 bases. The CDR3 length is 15 residues. Trimming took 5 bases from V and 0 from J; bases not matched to a gene: 5. Germline values: CDR1 SGHAT, CDR2 FQNNGV. CDR3 sequence: CASSARGGYQETQYF. As DNA, the CDR3 is TGTGCCAGCAGCGCACGCGGGGGGTACCAAGAGACCCAGTACTTC. The variable domain in full, with the rest retrieved from reference TRBV11-2 and TRBJ2-5, is EAGVAQSPRYKIIEKRQSVAFWCNPISGHATLYWYQQILGQGPKLLIQFQNNGVVDDSQLPKDRFSAERLKGVDSTLKIQPAKLEDSAVYLCASSARGGYQETQYFGPGTRLLVL.

The chain uses TRBV4-3 and TRBJ1-2, with 7 positions matching TRBD1. V lost 4 bases and J lost 8; bases outside the gene matches: 7. The germline gives CDR1 LGHNA, CDR2 YSLEER. The CDR3 runs to 13 residues. This chain's CDR3 is CASSRGQARGYTF. CDR3 nucleotides: TGCGCCAGCAGCCGTGGACAGGCAAGGGGCTACACCTTC.

The CDR3 region is CASSVVAGVYNEQFF. CDR3 nucleotide sequence: TGTGCCAGCAGCGTAGTAGCGGGAGTTTACAATGAGCAGTTCTTC. The chain carries TRBV9 and TRBJ2-1; 9 nucleotides align to TRBD2. The CDR3 covers 15 residues. Germline CDR1 is SGDLS and CDR2 is YYNGEE. With V trimmed by 0 bases and J by 4 bases, 2 bases remained unmatched.

The chain joins TRBV3-1 (or the pseudogene TRBV3-2) to TRBJ2-5; maybe TRBD1 (5 bases). V lost 0 bases and J 2 bases, leaving 7 bases between the germline ends. Germline CDR1 LGHDT, CDR2 YNNKEL (reference sequence). The CDR3 sequence is 14 residues long. CDR3 sequence reads: CASSQEGLQETQYF. The CDR3 nucleotides read TGTGCCAGCAGCCAAGAGGGGCTTCAAGAGACCCAGTACTTC.

This CDR3 reads CASSLDINTEAFF. In DNA, the CDR3 is TGCGCCAGCAGCTTGGATATTAACACTGAAGCTTTCTTT. The gene calls are TRBV5-1 and TRBJ1-1; D gene unclear. The CDR3 length is 13 residues. Germline V CDR1 and CDR2: SGHRS, YFSETQ. The germline V and J ends were trimmed by 0 bases and 2 bases, with 5 bases remaining between them.

The gene calls are TRBV5-5 and TRBJ2-7, with TRBD2 matching over 7 bases. The trim removed 0 bases at V and 3 bases at J, leaving 9 bases unmatched. CDR3 length equals 16 residues. Per germline, CDR1 SGHKS and CDR2 YYEKEE (reference sequence). CDR3 in DNA: TGTGCCAGCAGCTTGGATTTAAGCGGGGTTCGCTACGAGCAGTACTTC. It encodes CASSLDLSGVRYEQYF. Drawing the rest from reference TRBV5-5 and TRBJ2-7, the complete variable domain is DAGVTQSPTHLIKTRGQQVTLRCSPISGHKSVSWYQQVLGQGPQFIFQYYEKEERGRGNFPDRFSARQFPNYSSELNVNALLLGDSALYLCASSLDLSGVRYEQYFGPGTRLTVT.

The chain is built from TRBV6-2 or TRBV6-3 and TRBJ2-1; tentatively, D is TRBD2 (6 bases). Germline loops: CDR1 MNHEY, CDR2 SVGEGT. The CDR3 runs to 14 residues. The germline V and J ends were trimmed by 6 bases and 4 bases, with 13 bases remaining between them. The CDR3 loop reads CASSDGTPYNEQFF. In DNA form, the CDR3 reads TGTGCCAGCAGCGACGGGACTCCTTACAATGAGCAGTTCTTC.

This chain connects TRBV9 to TRBJ1-1; D is uncertain. This CDR3 comprises 14 residues. Germline loops: CDR1 SGDLS, CDR2 YYNGEE. The V and J ends lost 0 bases and 1 base respectively, with 7 bases between them. The CDR3 DNA reads TGTGCCAGCAGCGTAGTGACATCGAACACTGAAGCTTTCTTT. Protein product: CASSVVTSNTEAFF.

V gene TRBV30 combines with J gene TRBJ1-4; unclear D gene. The germline V and J ends were trimmed by 2 bases and 6 bases, with 7 bases remaining between them. The CDR3 is 12 residues long. Germline lookup yields CDR1 GTSNPN and CDR2 SVGIG (reference sequence). The CDR3 sequence is CAWSLSDEKLFF. CDR3 sequence (DNA): TGTGCCTGGAGTTTGTCAGATGAAAAACTGTTTTTT.

The rearrangement joins TRBV6-6 to TRBJ1-1, with D possibly being TRBD1 (6 bases). V lost 0 bases and J 3 bases, leaving 8 bases between the germline ends. Germline CDR1 reads MNHNY; CDR2 reads SVGAGI (reference sequence). The CDR3 consists of 14 residues. CDR3 region: CASSYSAGDTEAFF. Written as DNA, the CDR3 is TGTGCCAGCAGTTACTCTGCAGGGGACACTGAAGCTTTCTTT.

The chain uses TRBV7-2 and TRBJ1-6; D possibly corresponds to TRBD1 (5 bases). This CDR3 has 14 residues. The germline V gene encodes CDR1 SGHTA and CDR2 FQGNSA. V was trimmed by 2 bases and J by 7 bases, leaving 9 bases between them. CDR3 in amino acids: CASSLSGWNSPLHF. CDR3 nucleotide sequence: TGTGCCAGCAGCTTATCAGGGTGGAATTCACCCCTCCACTTT. Complete variable domain (other parts from reference TRBV7-2 and TRBJ1-6): GAGVSQSPSNKVTEKGKDVELRCDPISGHTALYWYRQSLGQGLEFLIYFQGNSAPDKSGLPSDRFSAERTGGSVSTLTIQRTQQEDSAVYLCASSLSGWNSPLHFGNGTRLTVT.